A single sample is the source of the 5 T cell receptor beta chains below, sequenced in a study of regulatory T cells in long-lasting Graves disease. As for time point: newly diagnosed GD, antithyroid drugs for less than 3 months. Construction of the TCR library relied on RNA isolated from PBMCs. With iRepertoire HTBI primers and Arm-PCR of CDR3 regions, TCR beta libraries were built. MiXCR, run by TCRdb on the multiplex PCR reads, gives a single entry per CDR3 protein. The profile shows approximately 400,000 distinct CDR3 sequences, about 15% of them singletons. This sample also belongs to another study, concerning T cells in Graves' hyperthyroidism and ophthalmopathy.

The sequencing here drew on peripheral blood mononuclear cells (PBMCs), taken at new diagnosis, from a patient treated with antithyroid drugs. The receptors come from a woman in her 30s with Graves disease.

The rearrangement links TRBV11-2 to TRBJ2-7, with 8 positions matching TRBD2. This CDR3 comprises 15 residues. Germline V lookup: CDR1 SGHAT, CDR2 FQNNGV. The V segment lost 2 bases and the J segment 3 bases; nucleotides outside the gene matches: 6. CDR3 bases: TGTGCCAGCAGCTTAATAGCGGGAACGCGCTACGAGCAGTACTTC. This translates into CASSLIAGTRYEQYF.

This clonotype has more than one count but fewer than ten. A much larger clone differs from this one at a single base, so this may be a read error. This chain links TRBV20-1 with TRBJ2-1, with 8 bases lining up with TRBD2. CDR3 size: 15 residues. CDR1 and CDR2 (germline): DFQATT, SNEGSKA (reference sequence). The junction had 8 bases not matched to a gene; V was cut back by 0 bases and J by 7 bases. The CDR3 DNA follows: TGCAGTGCTAGAGATCCTGCGGGAGGAAGAAATGAGCAGTTCTTC. The encoded protein is CSARDPAGGRNEQFF.

This clonotype has a count of ten or more. This sequence joins TRBV29-1 and TRBJ2-5; weak D call: TRBD2 (6 bases). Germline CDR1 reads SQVTM; CDR2 reads ANQGSEA. Trimming stripped 4 bases from V and 5 bases from J, with 11 bases between. The CDR3 is made up of 12 amino acids. CDR3 nucleotide sequence: TGCAGCGTTGCACTAGCTGCGGAGACCCAGTACTTC. It encodes CSVALAAETQYF.

The sample holds many counts of this clonotype. This rearrangement joins TRBV6-1 to TRBJ1-3; the D is unclear. With 6 bases removed from V and 0 bases from J, the gap between germline ends came to 9 bases. This CDR3 is 14 amino acids long. Germline V gene lookup returns CDR1 MNHNS and CDR2 SASEGT. The CDR3, as DNA: TGTGCCAGCAGAGAGGGTAACTCTGGAAACACCATATATTTT. It encodes CASREGNSGNTIYF.

This clonotype was counted at least ten times. This sequence joins TRBV28 and TRBJ2-7; D is ambiguous. CDR3 length equals 17 residues. Trimming pared 3 bases from V and 0 bases from J, leaving 18 bases between. Germline values: CDR1 MDHEN, CDR2 SYDVKM. The CDR3 DNA is TGTGCCAGCAGTTTCCCCGCCGGTCTCCGAGACTCCTACGAGCAGTACTTC. Translated, it gives CASSFPAGLRDSYEQYF.